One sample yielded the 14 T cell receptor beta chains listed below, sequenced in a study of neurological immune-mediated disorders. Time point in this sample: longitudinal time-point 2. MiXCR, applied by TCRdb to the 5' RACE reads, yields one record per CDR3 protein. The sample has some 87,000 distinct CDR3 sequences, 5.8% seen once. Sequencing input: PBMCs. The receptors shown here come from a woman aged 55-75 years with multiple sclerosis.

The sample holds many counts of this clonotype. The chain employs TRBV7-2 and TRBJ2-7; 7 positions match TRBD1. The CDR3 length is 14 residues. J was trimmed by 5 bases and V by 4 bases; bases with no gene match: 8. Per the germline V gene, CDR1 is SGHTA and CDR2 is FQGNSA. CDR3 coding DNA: TGTGCCAGCAGCTACGACAGGGTTGGGCACGAGCAGTACTTC. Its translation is CASSYDRVGHEQYF.

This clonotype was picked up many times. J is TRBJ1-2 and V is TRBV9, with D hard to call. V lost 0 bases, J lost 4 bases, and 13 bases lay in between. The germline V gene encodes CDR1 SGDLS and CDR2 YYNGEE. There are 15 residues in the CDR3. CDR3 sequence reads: CASSVVADGGYGYTF. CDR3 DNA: TGTGCCAGCAGCGTAGTTGCGGACGGTGGCTATGGCTACACCTTC.

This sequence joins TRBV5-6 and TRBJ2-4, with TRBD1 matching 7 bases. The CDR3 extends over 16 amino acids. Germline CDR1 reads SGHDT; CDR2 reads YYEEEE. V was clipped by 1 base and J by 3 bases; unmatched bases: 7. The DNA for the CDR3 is TGTGCCAGCAGCTTGTTACAGGGGACAAACAAAAACATTCAGTACTTC. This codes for CASSLLQGTNKNIQYF. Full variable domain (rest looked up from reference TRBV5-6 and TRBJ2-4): DAGVTQSPTHLIKTRGQQVTLRCSPKSGHDTVSWYQQALGQGPQFIFQYYEEEERQRGNFPDRFSGHQFPNYSSELNVNALLLGDSALYLCASSLLQGTNKNIQYFGAGTRLSVL.

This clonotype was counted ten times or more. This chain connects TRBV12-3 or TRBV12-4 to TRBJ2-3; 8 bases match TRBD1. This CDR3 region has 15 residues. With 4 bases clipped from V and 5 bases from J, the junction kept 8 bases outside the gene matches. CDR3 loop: CASSSPDRAIDTQYF. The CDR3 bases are TGTGCCAGCAGTTCTCCGGACAGGGCAATAGATACGCAGTATTTT.

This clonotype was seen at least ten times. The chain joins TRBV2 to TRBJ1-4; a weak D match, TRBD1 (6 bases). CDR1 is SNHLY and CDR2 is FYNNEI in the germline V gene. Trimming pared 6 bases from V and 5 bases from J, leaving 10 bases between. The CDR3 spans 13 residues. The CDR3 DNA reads TGTGCCAGCAGGGTAGGACAGAATGAAAAACTGTTTTTT. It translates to CASRVGQNEKLFF.

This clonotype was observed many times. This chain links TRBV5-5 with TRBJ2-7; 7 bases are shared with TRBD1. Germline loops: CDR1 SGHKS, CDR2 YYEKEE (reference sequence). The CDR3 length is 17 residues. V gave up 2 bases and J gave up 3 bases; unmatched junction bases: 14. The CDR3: CASSFIPRGQSRYEQYF. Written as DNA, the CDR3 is TGTGCCAGCAGCTTCATACCCCGGGGACAGAGCCGCTACGAGCAGTACTTC.

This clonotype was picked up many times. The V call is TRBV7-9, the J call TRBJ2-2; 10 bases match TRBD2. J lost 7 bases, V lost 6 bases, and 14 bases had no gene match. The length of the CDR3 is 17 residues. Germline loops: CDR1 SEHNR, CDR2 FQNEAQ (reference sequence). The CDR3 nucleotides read TGTGCCAGCAGGGACACTAGCGGGGTCGAAAGAAACGGGGAGCTGTTTTTT. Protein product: CASRDTSGVERNGELFF.

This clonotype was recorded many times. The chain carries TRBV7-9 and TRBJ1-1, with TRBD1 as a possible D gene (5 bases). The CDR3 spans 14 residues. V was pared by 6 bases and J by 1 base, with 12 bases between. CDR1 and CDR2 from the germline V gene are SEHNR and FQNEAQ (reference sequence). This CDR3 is CASRWGSGNTEAFF. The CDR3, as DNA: TGTGCCAGCAGGTGGGGCAGTGGGAACACTGAAGCTTTCTTT.

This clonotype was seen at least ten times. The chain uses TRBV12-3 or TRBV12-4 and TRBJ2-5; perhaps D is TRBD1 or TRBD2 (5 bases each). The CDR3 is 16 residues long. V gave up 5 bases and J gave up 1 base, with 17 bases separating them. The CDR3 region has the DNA TGTGCCAGCAGTACCCGTCTGGGGGTACCCCAAGAGACCCAGTACTTC. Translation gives CASSTRLGVPQETQYF.

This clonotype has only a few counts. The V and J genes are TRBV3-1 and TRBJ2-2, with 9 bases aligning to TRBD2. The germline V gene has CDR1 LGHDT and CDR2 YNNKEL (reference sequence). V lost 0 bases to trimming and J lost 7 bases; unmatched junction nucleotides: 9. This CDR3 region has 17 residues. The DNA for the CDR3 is TGTGCCAGCAGCCAAGATGGTCTAGCGGGGATACACGGGGAGCTGTTTTTT. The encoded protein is CASSQDGLAGIHGELFF.

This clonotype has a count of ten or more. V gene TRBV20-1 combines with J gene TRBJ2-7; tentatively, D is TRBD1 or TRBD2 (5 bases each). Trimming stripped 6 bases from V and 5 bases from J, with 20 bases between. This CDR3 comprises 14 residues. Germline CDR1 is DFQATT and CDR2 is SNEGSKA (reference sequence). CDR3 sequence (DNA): TGCAGTGCAGAACTTCGAGGGGCGCGGAACGAGCAGTACTTC. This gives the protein CSAELRGARNEQYF.

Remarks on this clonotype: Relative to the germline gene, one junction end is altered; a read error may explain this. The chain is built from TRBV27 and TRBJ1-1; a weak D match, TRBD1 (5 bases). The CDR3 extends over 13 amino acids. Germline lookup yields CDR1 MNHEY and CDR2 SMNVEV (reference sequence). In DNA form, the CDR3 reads TGTGCCAACAGTTCGGGGCTGAACACTGAAGCTTTCTTT. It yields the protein CANSSGLNTEAFF.

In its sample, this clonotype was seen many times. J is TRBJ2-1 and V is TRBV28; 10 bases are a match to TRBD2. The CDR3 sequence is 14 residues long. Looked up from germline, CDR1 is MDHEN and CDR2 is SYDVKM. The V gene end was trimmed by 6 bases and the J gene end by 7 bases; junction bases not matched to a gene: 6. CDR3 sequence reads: CASSHGLAENEQFF. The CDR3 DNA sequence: TGTGCCAGCAGCCACGGACTAGCGGAAAATGAGCAGTTCTTC.

The CDR3 bases are TGTGCCAGTACCAACGGACAGGGGTACAATGAGCAGTTCTTC. It translates to CASTNGQGYNEQFF. The chain recombines TRBV19 with TRBJ2-1; 9 bases agree with TRBD1. Per the germline V gene, CDR1 is LNHDA and CDR2 is SQIVND (reference sequence). This CDR3 spans 14 amino acids. Trimming took 7 bases from V and 4 from J; bases not matched to a gene: 5.